Following are 27 T cell receptor beta chains from one sample sequenced in a study of T cell repertoires in cytomegalovirus infection. One entry per CDR3 protein results from TCRdb running MiXCR on the reads. This sample has about 140,000 distinct CDR3 sequences, with roughly 6% found just once. Sequencing input: PBMCs. The receptor set was obtained from a human donor in good health (CMV status not recorded). Some clones in this sample may be carry-over from other donors' samples.

This clonotype was observed many times. This rearrangement joins TRBV19 to TRBJ1-4; 11 bases line up with TRBD1. The ends lost 5 bases at V and 7 bases at J; junction bases unmatched: 9. CDR1 is LNHDA and CDR2 is SQIVND in the germline V gene (reference sequence). CDR3 length: 16 residues. The DNA of the CDR3 is TGTGCCAGTAGTTGGTCCGGGACAGGGGGACCTGAAAAACTGTTTTTT. Amino acid sequence: CASSWSGTGGPEKLFF.

This clonotype was seen many times. The J gene is TRBJ2-3, the V gene TRBV7-3; D assignment may be TRBD1 or TRBD2 (5 bases each). The CDR3 length is 13 residues. With 4 bases removed from V and 9 bases from J, the gap between germline ends came to 14 bases. Germline V CDR1 and CDR2: SGHTA, FQGTGA. Here the CDR3 reads CASSSGTLATQYF. CDR3 nucleotide sequence: TGTGCCAGCAGCTCCGGGACCCTTGCCACGCAGTATTTT.

The chain uses TRBV5-1 and TRBJ2-5; 9 positions agree with TRBD1. Germline CDR1 reads SGHRS; CDR2 reads YFSETQ. CDR3 size: 17 residues. Trimming removed 3 bases from V and 4 bases from J; junction bases left unmatched: 13. The CDR3 DNA is TGCGCCAGCAGCTACTCATGGCCGGGACAGGGAACAGAGACCCAGTACTTC. This codes for CASSYSWPGQGTETQYF. The entire variable domain, with the rest obtained from reference TRBV5-1 and TRBJ2-5, is as follows: KAGVTQTPRYLIKTRGQQVTLSCSPISGHRSVSWYQQTPGQGLQFLFEYFSETQRNKGNFPGRFSGRQFSNSRSEMNVSTLELGDSALYLCASSYSWPGQGTETQYFGPGTRLLVL.

This clonotype was seen repeatedly, ten times or more. The chain employs TRBV29-1 and TRBJ1-1, with D uncertain. This CDR3 is 12 amino acids long. Trimming took 7 bases from V and 3 from J, leaving 12 bases between them. Germline CDR1 is SQVTM and CDR2 is ANQGSEA. This chain's CDR3 is CSGRATYTEAFF. The CDR3 nucleotides are TGCAGCGGAAGGGCCACATACACTGAAGCTTTCTTT.

This clonotype was counted only a few times. The chain links TRBV6-2 or TRBV6-3 to TRBJ2-6; possibly TRBD2 for D (5 bases). Trimming took off 5 bases at V and 0 bases at J, with 20 bases between the two ends. There are 19 residues in the CDR3. Germline V CDR1 and CDR2: MNHEY, SVGEGT. This CDR3 reads CASSNPGRAGSSGANVLTF. CDR3 nucleotide sequence: TGTGCCAGCAGTAACCCCGGGCGCGCGGGCAGCTCTGGGGCCAACGTCCTGACTTTC.

This clonotype was picked up a small number of times. The chain couples TRBV12-3 or TRBV12-4 to TRBJ2-7, with 8 nucleotides matching TRBD1. This CDR3 has 14 amino acids. Trimming cost V 7 bases and J 3 bases; bases outside gene matches: 8. CDR3 bases: TGTGCCAGCACCAGGGCAGGGGGCGTCTACGAGCAGTACTTC. It translates to CASTRAGGVYEQYF.

For this clonotype: This may come from a read error, since a much larger clone is one base off. The chain uses TRBV6-6 and TRBJ1-2; no reliable D call. This CDR3 comprises 16 residues. Trimming pared 2 bases from V and 8 bases from J, leaving 21 bases between. CDR1 and CDR2 from the germline V gene are MNHNY and SVGAGI (reference sequence). Written as DNA, the CDR3 is TGTGCCAGCAGTTACCCCCGTGACCGCACCGATGGAGGCTACACCTTC. This sequence encodes CASSYPRDRTDGGYTF.

A few counts support this clonotype. The chain carries TRBV4-1 and TRBJ1-2, with 7 nucleotides matching TRBD1. The V gene's germline CDR1 is MGHRA and CDR2 YSYEKL. The V and J ends lost 1 base and 8 bases, in that order; junction bases with no gene match: 4. The CDR3 length is 13 residues. The DNA of the CDR3 is TGCGCCAGCAGCCAAGCAGGGGGTGGAGGCTACACCTTC. This encodes CASSQAGGGGYTF.

This clonotype was counted at least ten times. The chain is built from TRBV6-1 and TRBJ2-1, with D maybe TRBD2 (5 bases). The CDR3 runs 15 residues. With 8 bases removed from V and 6 bases from J, the gap between germline ends came to 20 bases. Per germline, CDR1 MNHNS and CDR2 SASEGT. The CDR3, as DNA: TGTGCCAGCGGGGAGCCGAGGGTCGTATCCAATGAGCAGTTCTTC. Its translation is CASGEPRVVSNEQFF.

This clonotype was recorded a few times. The chain employs TRBV20-1 and TRBJ1-1, with TRBD1 matching 8 bases. V trimming: 6 bases; J trimming: 1 base; junction bases outside the gene matches: 16. CDR3 length equals 17 residues. CDR1 and CDR2 from the germline V gene are DFQATT and SNEGSKA (reference sequence). The CDR3 DNA sequence: TGCAGTGCCCGCTATACCTACTGGGACAGGACGAACACTGAAGCTTTCTTT. Translated: CSARYTYWDRTNTEAFF.

The gene calls are TRBV28 and TRBJ2-1; tentatively, D is TRBD1 or TRBD2 (5 bases each). This CDR3 has 13 amino acids. The V gene's germline CDR1 is MDHEN and CDR2 SYDVKM. The V end lost 6 bases, the J end lost 8 bases, and 14 bases lay between the germline ends. The CDR3 region has the DNA TGTGCCAGCAGAAACCTAGGGACCCATGAGCAGTTCTTC. Encoded protein: CASRNLGTHEQFF.

Many counts were recorded for this clonotype. The chain carries TRBV7-3 and TRBJ2-1; the match to TRBD2 covers 8 bases. With 4 bases clipped from V and 10 bases from J, the junction kept 12 bases outside the gene matches. The CDR3 has 15 amino acids. Germline CDR1 SGHTA, CDR2 FQGTGA. The CDR3 bases are TGTGCCAGCAGCTCCCGCGGGGGGTGGGGAGGAGAGCAGTTCTTC. Translating gives CASSSRGGWGGEQFF.

This clonotype appeared many times. This sequence joins TRBV20-1 and TRBJ1-1; D gene ambiguous. The V gene lost 3 bases and the J gene lost 5 bases, with 10 bases spanning the gap. Per the germline V gene, CDR1 is DFQATT and CDR2 is SNEGSKA (reference sequence). The CDR3 totals 12 residues. In nucleotides, the CDR3 is TGCAGTGCTAGTGGAGGCGGAACTGAAGCTTTCTTT. Encoded protein: CSASGGGTEAFF.

This clonotype was observed a handful of times. The V and J genes are TRBV6-2 or TRBV6-3 and TRBJ2-5; D remains unclear. V lost 2 bases to trimming and J lost 5 bases, with 9 bases between them. In germline, CDR1 is MNHEY, CDR2 SVGEGT. The CDR3 has 13 amino acids. CDR3 in amino acids: CASSYKLGETQYF. The CDR3 coding sequence is TGTGCCAGCAGTTACAAACTCGGGGAGACCCAGTACTTC.

The V gene is TRBV12-3 or TRBV12-4, the J gene TRBJ1-6; TRBD1 matches at 9 bases. This CDR3 comprises 14 residues. Trimming took 4 bases from V and 10 from J; bases not matched to a gene: 5. This CDR3 is CASSWGQGLSPLHF. CDR3 DNA sequence: TGTGCCAGCAGTTGGGGACAGGGTTTGTCACCCCTCCACTTT.

A few counts support this clonotype. This chain links TRBV28 with TRBJ2-7; 8 bases line up with TRBD1. The length of the CDR3 is 15 residues. CDR1 is MDHEN, CDR2 SYDVKM, per germline. The trim removed 5 bases at V and 3 bases at J, leaving 9 bases unmatched. CDR3 residues: CASSTWTGNGYEQYF. CDR3 bases: TGTGCCAGCAGTACGTGGACAGGGAATGGCTACGAGCAGTACTTC. The full variable domain, rest sourced from reference TRBV28 and TRBJ2-7, is DVKVTQSSRYLVKRTGEKVFLECVQDMDHENMFWYRQDPGLGLRLIYFSYDVKMKEKGDIPEGYSVSREKKERFSLILESASTNQTSMYLCASSTWTGNGYEQYFGPGTRLTVT.

This clonotype appeared many times. The genes are TRBV6-6 and TRBJ2-2; D is unclear. The CDR3 is made up of 15 amino acids. CDR1 is MNHNY, CDR2 SVGAGI, per germline (reference sequence). V lost 6 bases and J 1 base, leaving 12 bases between the germline ends. CDR3 bases: TGTGCCAGCAGGCTCGGACGTCTGAACACCGGGGAGCTGTTTTTT. It codes for CASRLGRLNTGELFF.

This clonotype showed up just a few times. The gene calls are TRBV20-1 and TRBJ2-7; the D gene is possibly TRBD2 (5 bases). Deletions cut 0 bases from V and 0 bases from J, with 15 bases between. This CDR3 has 16 amino acids. The germline V gene has CDR1 DFQATT and CDR2 SNEGSKA (reference sequence). CDR3 nucleotides: TGCAGTGCTAGAGATCATAGGACTGGGAGCTCCTACGAGCAGTACTTC. Amino acid sequence: CSARDHRTGSSYEQYF.

This clonotype has at least ten counts. The V gene is TRBV20-1, the J gene TRBJ2-5; the D gene is possibly TRBD1 (5 bases). Per germline, CDR1 DFQATT and CDR2 SNEGSKA (reference sequence). V was cut by 2 bases and J by 5 bases, with 12 bases left in between. The length of the CDR3 is 13 residues. The CDR3 nucleotides are TGCAGTGCTAGATCAGGGCTCGGCGAGACCCAGTACTTC. Amino acid sequence: CSARSGLGETQYF.

This clonotype showed up many times. The CDR3 loop is CATHHRGRLDEQYF. In DNA form, the CDR3 reads TGTGCCACCCATCATCGGGGTCGGCTCGACGAGCAGTACTTC. This sequence joins TRBV6-2 or TRBV6-3 and TRBJ2-7; D is possibly TRBD2 (5 bases). The CDR3 is 14 amino acids. Germline loops: CDR1 MNHEY, CDR2 SVGEGT. Trimming shortened V by 10 bases and J by 5 bases, and 21 bases separated the two germline ends.

This clonotype was counted ten times or more. The chain couples TRBV6-2 or TRBV6-3 to TRBJ2-7; 7 bases align to TRBD1. Germline V lookup: CDR1 MNHEY, CDR2 SVGEGT. With 5 bases clipped from V and 3 bases from J, the junction kept 4 bases outside the gene matches. The CDR3 extends over 13 amino acids. DNA for the CDR3: TGTGCCAGCAGTCCTCGACAGGGCTACGAGCAGTACTTC. Encoded protein: CASSPRQGYEQYF.

This clonotype has at least ten counts. The chain recombines TRBV7-2 with TRBJ2-1, with D perhaps assigned TRBD1 or TRBD2 (5 bases each). The germline CDR1 and CDR2 sequences are SGHTA and FQGNSA. V was pared by 6 bases and J by 6 bases, with 21 bases between. This CDR3 comprises 16 residues. This CDR3 is CASRSPGTQELNEQFF. The CDR3 nucleotides read TGTGCCAGCAGGTCTCCGGGGACGCAGGAACTCAATGAGCAGTTCTTC.

This clonotype was counted ten times or more. V and J are TRBV7-2 and TRBJ1-5, with no clear D. Germline assignment: CDR1 SGHTA and CDR2 FQGNSA. With 5 bases removed from V and 5 bases from J, the gap between germline ends came to 13 bases. This CDR3 region has 14 residues. The CDR3 sequence is CASSPRTRDQPQHF. Written as DNA, the CDR3 is TGTGCCAGCAGCCCAAGGACCCGAGATCAGCCCCAGCATTTT.

Ten or more counts support this clonotype. V usage is TRBV13 and J usage is TRBJ1-1; D not certain. The CDR3 length is 13 residues. V dropped 3 bases and J dropped 6 bases, with 11 bases sitting between them. Germline V gives CDR1 PRHDT, CDR2 FYEKMQ (reference sequence). CDR3 sequence: CASSLEGWPEAFF. CDR3 DNA: TGTGCCAGCAGCTTGGAAGGATGGCCTGAAGCTTTCTTT.

The chain joins TRBV10-3 to TRBJ2-2; either TRBD1 or TRBD2 may fit D (6 bases each). The CDR3 sequence is 14 residues long. Trimming left V 4 bases short and J 6 bases short, with 12 bases between. CDR1 is ENHRY, CDR2 SYGVKD, per germline. The CDR3 sequence is CAISAGAPPGELFF. CDR3 nucleotides: TGTGCCATCAGTGCGGGGGCCCCTCCCGGGGAGCTGTTTTTT.

Many counts were recorded for this clonotype. This sequence joins TRBV19 and TRBJ2-7; 9 bases align to TRBD1. CDR1 is LNHDA and CDR2 is SQIVND in the germline V gene (reference sequence). With V trimmed by 3 bases and J by 4 bases, 7 bases remained unmatched. This CDR3 comprises 15 residues. The CDR3 coding sequence is TGTGCCAGTAGTATCCGGGCGGGACAGGGTTACGAGCAGTACTTC. Protein sequence: CASSIRAGQGYEQYF.

This clonotype was detected many times. The V gene is TRBV28, the J gene TRBJ2-1, with a tentative D call TRBD1 (6 bases). The CDR3 runs 14 residues. V gave up 5 bases and J gave up 9 bases, with 17 bases separating them. Per germline, CDR1 MDHEN and CDR2 SYDVKM. CDR3 nucleotide sequence: TGTGCCAGCAGTCCGGTAGGGGGTTTTGGTGAGCAGTTCTTC. Encoded protein: CASSPVGGFGEQFF.